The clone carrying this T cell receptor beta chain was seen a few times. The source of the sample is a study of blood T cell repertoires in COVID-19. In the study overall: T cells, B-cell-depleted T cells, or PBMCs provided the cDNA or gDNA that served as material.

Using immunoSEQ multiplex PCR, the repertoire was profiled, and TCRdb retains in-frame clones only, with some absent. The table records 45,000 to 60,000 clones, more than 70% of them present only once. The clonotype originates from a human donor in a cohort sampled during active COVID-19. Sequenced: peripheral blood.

The CDR3 is CASSGGQGGNQPQHF. The DNA for the CDR3 is TGTGCCAGTAGTGGGGGACAGGGGGGCAATCAGCCCCAGCATTTT. J is TRBJ1-5 and V is TRBV19, with 11 bases fitting TRBD1. The CDR3 contains 15 residues. V gave up 5 bases and J gave up 2 bases; unmatched junction bases: 2. In germline, CDR1 is LNHDA, CDR2 SQIVND (reference sequence).